This TCR beta chain was recovered during a study of control samples from healthy donors and cancer patients. Measured with immunoSEQ multiplex PCR; TCRdb has only the in-frame clones, and not every one. The table lists tens of thousands of clones, about four fifths of them singletons. In germline, CDR1 is MGHDK, CDR2 SYGVNS. Deletions cut 5 bases from V and 1 base from J, with 3 bases between. This CDR3 has 12 residues. The TCR sequence derives from a man between 65 and 79 years old with lung cancer. Sequencing was performed on PBMCs. This chain uses TRBV25-1 with TRBJ1-3, with D unresolved. As DNA, the CDR3 is TGTGCCAGCAGTACATCTGGAAACACCATATATTTT. Its protein is CASSTSGNTIYF. Based on the CDR3 plus reference TRBV25-1 and TRBJ1-3, the full variable domain is EADIYQTPRYLVIGTGKKITLECSQTMGHDKMYWYQQDPGMELHLIHYSYGVNSTEKGDLSSESTVSRIRTEHFPLTLESARPSHTSQYLCASSTSGNTIYFGEGSWLTVV.